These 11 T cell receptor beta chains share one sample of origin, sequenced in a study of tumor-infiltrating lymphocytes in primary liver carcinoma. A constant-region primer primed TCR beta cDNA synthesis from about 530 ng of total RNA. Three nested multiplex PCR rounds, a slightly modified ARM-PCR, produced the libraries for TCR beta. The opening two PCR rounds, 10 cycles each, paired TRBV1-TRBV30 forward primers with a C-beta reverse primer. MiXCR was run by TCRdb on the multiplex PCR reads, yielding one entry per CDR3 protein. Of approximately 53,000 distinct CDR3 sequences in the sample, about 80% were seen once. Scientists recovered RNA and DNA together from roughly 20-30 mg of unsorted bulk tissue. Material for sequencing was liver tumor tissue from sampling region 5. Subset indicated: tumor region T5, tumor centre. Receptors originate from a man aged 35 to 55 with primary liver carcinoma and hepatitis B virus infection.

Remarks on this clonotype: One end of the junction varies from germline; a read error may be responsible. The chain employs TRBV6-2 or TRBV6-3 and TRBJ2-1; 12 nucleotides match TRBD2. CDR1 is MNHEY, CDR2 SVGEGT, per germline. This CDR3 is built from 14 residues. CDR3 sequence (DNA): TGTGCCAACAGTTACAGGACTAGCGGGGAGGAGCAGTTCTTC. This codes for CANSYRTSGEEQFF.

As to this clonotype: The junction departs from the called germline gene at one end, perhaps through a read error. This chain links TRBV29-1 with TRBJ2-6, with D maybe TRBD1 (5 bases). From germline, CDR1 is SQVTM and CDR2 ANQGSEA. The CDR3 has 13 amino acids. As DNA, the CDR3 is TGCTGCGTTGCTGGGTCTGGGGCCAACGTCCCGACTTTC. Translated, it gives CCVAGSGANVPTF.

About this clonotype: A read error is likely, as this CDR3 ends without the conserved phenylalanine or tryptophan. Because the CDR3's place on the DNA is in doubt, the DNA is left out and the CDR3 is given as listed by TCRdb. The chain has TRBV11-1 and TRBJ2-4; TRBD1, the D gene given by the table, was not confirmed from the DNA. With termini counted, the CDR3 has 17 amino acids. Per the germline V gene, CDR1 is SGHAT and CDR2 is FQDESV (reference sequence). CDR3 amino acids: CASSSPGQGAPKNIRYL.

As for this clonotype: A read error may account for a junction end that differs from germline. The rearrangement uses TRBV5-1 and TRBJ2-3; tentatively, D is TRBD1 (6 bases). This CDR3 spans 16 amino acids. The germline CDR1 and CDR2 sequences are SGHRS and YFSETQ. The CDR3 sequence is CASSLNGRTRTDTQYF. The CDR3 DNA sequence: TGCGCCAGCAGCTTGAACGGCCGCACAAGGACAGATACTCAGTATTTT.

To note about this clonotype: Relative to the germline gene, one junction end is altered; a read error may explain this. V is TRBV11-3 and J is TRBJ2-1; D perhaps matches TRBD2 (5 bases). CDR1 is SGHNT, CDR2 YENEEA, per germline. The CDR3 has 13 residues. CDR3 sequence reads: CDSSSRGPRLQFF. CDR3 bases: TGTGACAGCAGCTCCCGTGGGCCCAGACTACAGTTCTTC.

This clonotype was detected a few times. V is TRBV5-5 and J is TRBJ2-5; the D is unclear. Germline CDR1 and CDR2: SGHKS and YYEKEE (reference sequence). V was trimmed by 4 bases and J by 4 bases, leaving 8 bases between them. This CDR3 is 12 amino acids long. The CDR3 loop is CASSLSTETQYF. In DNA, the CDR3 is TGTGCCAGCAGCCTGAGTACAGAGACCCAGTACTTC. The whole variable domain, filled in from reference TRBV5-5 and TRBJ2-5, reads DAGVTQSPTHLIKTRGQQVTLRCSPISGHKSVSWYQQVLGQGPQFIFQYYEKEERGRGNFPDRFSARQFPNYSSELNVNALLLGDSALYLCASSLSTETQYFGPGTRLLVL.

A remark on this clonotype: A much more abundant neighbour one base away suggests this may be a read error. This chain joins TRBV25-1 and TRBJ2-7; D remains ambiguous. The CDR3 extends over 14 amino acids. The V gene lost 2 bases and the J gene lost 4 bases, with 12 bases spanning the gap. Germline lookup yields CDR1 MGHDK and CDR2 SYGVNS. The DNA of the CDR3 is TGTGCCAGCAGTGAAACTGAAAGAGCGTACGAGCAGTACTTC. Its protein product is CASSETERAYEQYF.

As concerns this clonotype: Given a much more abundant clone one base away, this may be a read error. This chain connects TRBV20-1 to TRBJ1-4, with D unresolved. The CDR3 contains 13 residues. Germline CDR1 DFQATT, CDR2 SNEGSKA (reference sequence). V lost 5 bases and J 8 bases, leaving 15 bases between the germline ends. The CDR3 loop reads CSAGNAVEEKLFF. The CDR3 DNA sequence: TGCAGTGCTGGGAACGCGGTGGAGGAAAAACTGTTTTTT.

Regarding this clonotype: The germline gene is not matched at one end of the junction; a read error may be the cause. The CDR3 DNA reads as TGTGCTAGCAGCCGCGACAGGGCTAGCTCCTACGGGCAGTACTTC. Its protein product is CASSRDRASSYGQYF. The chain couples TRBV14 to TRBJ2-7, with 7 bases identical to TRBD1. Germline V CDR1 and CDR2: SGHDN, FVKESK. The CDR3 totals 15 residues. The whole variable domain, remainder taken from reference TRBV14 and TRBJ2-7, is EAGVTQFPSHSVIEKGQTVTLRCDPISGHDNLYWYRRVMGKEIKFLLHFVKESKQDESGMPNNRFLAERTGGTYSTLKVQPAELEDSGVYFCASSRDRASSYGQYFGPGTRLTVT.

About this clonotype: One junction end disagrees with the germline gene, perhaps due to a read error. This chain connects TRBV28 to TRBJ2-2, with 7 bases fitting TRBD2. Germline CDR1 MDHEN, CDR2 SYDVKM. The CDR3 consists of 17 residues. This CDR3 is CASSYGLSGGNTGELFF. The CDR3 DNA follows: TGTGCCAGCAGTTACGGACTATCGGGAGGTAACACTGGGGAGCTGTTTTTT.

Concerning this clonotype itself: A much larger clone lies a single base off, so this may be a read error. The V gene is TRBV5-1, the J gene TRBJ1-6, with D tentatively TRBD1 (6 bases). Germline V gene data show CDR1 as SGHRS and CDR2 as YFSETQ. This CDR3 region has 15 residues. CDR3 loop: CASTPEGQYNSSLHF. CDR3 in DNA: TGCGCCAGCACGCCGGAAGGACAGTATAATTCATCCCTCCACTTT.